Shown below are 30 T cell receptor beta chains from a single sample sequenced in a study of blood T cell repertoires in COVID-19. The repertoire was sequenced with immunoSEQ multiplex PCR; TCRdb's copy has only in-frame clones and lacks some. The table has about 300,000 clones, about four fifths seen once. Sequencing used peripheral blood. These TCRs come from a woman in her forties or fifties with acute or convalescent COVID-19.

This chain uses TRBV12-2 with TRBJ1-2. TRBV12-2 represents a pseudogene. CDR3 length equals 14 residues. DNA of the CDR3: TGTGCAAGTCGCTTAGAGCGAGACCATCGGGGCTACACCTTC. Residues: CASRLERDHRGYTF.

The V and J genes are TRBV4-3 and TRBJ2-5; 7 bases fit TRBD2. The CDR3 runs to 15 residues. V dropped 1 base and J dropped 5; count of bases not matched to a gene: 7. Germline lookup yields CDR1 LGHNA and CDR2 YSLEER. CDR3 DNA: TGCGCCAGCAGCCAAGGCTGGACTAGGGCGGAGACCCAGTACTTC. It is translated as CASSQGWTRAETQYF.

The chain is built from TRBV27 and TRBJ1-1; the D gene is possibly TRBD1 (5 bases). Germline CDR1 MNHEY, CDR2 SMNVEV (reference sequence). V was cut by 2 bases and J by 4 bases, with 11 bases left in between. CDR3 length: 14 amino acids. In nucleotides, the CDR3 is TGTGCCAGCAGTTTAACGGGTAGGGGCACTGAAGCTTTCTTT. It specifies CASSLTGRGTEAFF.

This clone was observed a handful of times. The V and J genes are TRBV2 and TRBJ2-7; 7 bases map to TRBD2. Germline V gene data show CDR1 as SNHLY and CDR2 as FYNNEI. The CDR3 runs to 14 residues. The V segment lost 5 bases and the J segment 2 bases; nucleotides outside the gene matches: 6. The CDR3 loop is CASSLGGSAYEQYV. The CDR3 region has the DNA TGTGCCAGCAGTCTGGGGGGGAGCGCCTACGAGCAGTACGTC.

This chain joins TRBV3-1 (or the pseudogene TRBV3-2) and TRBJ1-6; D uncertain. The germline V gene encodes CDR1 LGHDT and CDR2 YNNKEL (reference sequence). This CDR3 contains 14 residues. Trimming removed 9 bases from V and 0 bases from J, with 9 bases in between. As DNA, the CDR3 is TGTGCCAGTTCAATCAGCTCCTATAATTCACCCCTCCACTTT. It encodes CASSISSYNSPLHF.

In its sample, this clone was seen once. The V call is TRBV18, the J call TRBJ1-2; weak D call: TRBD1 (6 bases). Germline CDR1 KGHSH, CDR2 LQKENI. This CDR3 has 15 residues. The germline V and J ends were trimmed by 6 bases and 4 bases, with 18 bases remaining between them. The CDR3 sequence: CASSGDTQSGYGYTF. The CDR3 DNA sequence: TGTGCCAGCTCGGGGGACACCCAAAGCGGCTATGGCTACACCTTC.

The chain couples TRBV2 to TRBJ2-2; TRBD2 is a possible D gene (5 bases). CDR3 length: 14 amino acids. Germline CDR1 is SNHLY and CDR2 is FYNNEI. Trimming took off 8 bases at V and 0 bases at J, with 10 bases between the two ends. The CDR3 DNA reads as TGTGCCAGCTCCCAGCGGACGAACACCGGGGAGCTGTTTTTT. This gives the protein CASSQRTNTGELFF.

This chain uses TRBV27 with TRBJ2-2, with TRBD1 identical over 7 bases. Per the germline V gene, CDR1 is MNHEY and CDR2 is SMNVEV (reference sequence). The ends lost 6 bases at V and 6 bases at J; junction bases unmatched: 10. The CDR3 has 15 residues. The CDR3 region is CASSQGGVEPGELFF. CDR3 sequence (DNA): TGTGCCAGCAGCCAAGGGGGCGTAGAGCCCGGGGAGCTGTTTTTT.

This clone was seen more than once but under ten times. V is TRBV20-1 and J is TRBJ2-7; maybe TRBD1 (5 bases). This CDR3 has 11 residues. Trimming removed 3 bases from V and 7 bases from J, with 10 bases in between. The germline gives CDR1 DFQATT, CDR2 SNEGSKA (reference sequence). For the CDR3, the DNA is TGCAGTGCTAGGACAGCCGAGGAGCAGTACGTC. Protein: CSARTAEEQYV.

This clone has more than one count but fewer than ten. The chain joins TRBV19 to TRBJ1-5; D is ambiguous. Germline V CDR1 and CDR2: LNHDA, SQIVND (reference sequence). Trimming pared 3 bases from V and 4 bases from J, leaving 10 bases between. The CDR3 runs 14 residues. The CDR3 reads CASSIASQNQPQHF. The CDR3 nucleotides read TGTGCCAGTAGTATCGCCAGTCAAAATCAGCCCCAGCATTTT.

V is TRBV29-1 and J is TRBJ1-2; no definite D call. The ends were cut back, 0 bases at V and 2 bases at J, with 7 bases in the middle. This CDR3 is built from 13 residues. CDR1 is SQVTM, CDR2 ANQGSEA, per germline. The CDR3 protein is CSVEEPGNYGYTF. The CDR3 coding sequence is TGCAGCGTTGAAGAACCGGGAAACTATGGCTACACCTTC. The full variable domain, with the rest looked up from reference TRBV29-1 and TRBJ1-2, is SAVISQKPSRDICQRGTSLTIQCQVDSQVTMMFWYRQQPGQSLTLIATANQGSEATYESGFVIDKFPISRPNLTFSTLTVSNMSPEDSSIYLCSVEEPGNYGYTFGSGTRLTVV.

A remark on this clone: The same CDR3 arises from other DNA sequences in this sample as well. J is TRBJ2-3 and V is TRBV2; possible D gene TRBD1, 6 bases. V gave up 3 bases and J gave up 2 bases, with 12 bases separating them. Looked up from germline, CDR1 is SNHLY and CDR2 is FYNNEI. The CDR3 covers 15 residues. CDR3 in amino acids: CASSEAGGNTDTQYF. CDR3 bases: TGTGCCAGCAGTGAGGCTGGGGGCAACACAGATACGCAGTATTTT.

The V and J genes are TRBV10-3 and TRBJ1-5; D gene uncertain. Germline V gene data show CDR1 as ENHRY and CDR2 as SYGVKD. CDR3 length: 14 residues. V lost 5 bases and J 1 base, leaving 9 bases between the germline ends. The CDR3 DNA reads TGTGCCATCAGTCGGACTGCGAGCAATCAGCCCCAGCATTTT. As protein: CAISRTASNQPQHF.

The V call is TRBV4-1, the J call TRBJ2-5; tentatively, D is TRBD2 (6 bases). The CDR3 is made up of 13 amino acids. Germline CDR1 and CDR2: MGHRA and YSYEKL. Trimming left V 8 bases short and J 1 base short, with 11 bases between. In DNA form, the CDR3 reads TGCGCCAGCGCGCGGGGCCTCCAAGAGACCCAGTACTTC. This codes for CASARGLQETQYF.

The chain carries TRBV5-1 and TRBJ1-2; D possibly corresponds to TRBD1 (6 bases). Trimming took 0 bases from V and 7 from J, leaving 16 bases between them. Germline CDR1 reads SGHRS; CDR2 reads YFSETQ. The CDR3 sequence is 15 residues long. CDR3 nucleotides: TGCGCCAGCAGCTTGGCCGGGACACCCCACGGTGGCTACACCTTC. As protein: CASSLAGTPHGGYTF.

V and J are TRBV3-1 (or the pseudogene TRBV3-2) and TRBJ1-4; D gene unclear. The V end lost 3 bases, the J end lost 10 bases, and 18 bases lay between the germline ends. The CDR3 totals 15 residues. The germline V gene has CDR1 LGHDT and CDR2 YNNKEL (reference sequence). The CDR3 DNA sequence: TGTGCCAGCAGCCACCTGGGCCTTCAAGTCGGAAAACTGTTTTTT. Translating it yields CASSHLGLQVGKLFF.

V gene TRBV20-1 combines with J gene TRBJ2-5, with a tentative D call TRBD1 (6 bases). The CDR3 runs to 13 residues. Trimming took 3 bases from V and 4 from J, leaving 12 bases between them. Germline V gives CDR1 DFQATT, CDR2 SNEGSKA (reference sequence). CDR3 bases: TGCAGTGCTAGTCACAGGGCGCTAGAGACCCAGTACTTC. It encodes CSASHRALETQYF.

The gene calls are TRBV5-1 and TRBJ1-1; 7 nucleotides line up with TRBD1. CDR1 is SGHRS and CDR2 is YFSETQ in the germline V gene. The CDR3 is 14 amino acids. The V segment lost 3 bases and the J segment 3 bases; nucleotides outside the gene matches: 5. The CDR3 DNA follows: TGCGCCAGCAGCTGGGACAGCACTGACACTGAAGCTTTCTTT. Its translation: CASSWDSTDTEAFF.

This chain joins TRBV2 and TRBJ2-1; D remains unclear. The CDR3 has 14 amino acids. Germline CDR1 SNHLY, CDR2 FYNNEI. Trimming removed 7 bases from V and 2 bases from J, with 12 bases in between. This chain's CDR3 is CASTEAIAYNEQFF. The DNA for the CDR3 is TGTGCCAGCACCGAGGCGATCGCCTACAATGAGCAGTTCTTC.

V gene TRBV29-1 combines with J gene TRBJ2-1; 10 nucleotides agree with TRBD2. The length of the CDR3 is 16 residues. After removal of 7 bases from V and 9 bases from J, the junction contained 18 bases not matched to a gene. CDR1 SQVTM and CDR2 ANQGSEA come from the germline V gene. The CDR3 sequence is CSAGIHREIAGGEQFF. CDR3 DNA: TGCAGCGCGGGAATCCACAGGGAAATAGCGGGGGGTGAGCAGTTCTTC.

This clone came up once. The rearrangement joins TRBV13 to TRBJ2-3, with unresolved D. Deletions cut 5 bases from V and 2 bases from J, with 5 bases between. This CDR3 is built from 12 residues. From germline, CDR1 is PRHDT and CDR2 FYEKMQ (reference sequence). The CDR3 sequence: CASSPNTDTQYF. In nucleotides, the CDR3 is TGTGCCAGCAGCCCTAACACAGATACGCAGTATTTT.

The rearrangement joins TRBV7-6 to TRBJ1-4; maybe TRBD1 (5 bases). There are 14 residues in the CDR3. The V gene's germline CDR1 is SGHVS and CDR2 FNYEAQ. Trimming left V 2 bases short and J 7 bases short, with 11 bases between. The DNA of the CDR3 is TGTGCCAGCAGCTTACGGGGGGAAGGTGAAAAACTGTTTTTT. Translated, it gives CASSLRGEGEKLFF.

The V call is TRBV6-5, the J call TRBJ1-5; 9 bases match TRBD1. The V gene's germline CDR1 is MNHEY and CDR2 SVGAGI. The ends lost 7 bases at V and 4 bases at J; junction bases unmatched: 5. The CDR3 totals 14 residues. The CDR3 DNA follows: TGTGCCAGCACCCTGGGACAGGGAAATCAGCCCCAGCATTTT. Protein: CASTLGQGNQPQHF.

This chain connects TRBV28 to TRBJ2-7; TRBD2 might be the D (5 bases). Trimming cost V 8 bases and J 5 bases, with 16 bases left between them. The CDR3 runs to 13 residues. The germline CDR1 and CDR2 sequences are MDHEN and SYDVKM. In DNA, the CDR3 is TGTGCCAGCGGGTCCCGGCGGGTCCACGAGCAGTACGTC. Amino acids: CASGSRRVHEQYV.

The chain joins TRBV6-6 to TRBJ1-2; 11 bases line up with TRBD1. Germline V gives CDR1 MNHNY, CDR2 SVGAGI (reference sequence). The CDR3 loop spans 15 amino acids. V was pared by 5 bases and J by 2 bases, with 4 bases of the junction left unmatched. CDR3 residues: CASSSRDRGNYGYTF. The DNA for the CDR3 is TGTGCCAGCAGTAGTAGGGACAGGGGGAACTATGGCTACACCTTC.

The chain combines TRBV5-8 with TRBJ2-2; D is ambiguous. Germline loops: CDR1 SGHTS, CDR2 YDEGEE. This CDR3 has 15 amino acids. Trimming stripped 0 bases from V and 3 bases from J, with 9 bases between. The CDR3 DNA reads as TGTGCCAGCAGCTTGGCCCAGTTGTACACCGGGGAGCTGTTTTTT. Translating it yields CASSLAQLYTGELFF.

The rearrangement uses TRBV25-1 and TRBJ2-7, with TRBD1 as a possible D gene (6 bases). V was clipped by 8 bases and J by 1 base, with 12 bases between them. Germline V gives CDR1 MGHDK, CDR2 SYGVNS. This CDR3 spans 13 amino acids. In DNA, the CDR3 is TGTGCCAGCGCCGGACAGTTTTCCTACGAGCAGTACGTC. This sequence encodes CASAGQFSYEQYV.

CDR3 coding DNA: TGTGCCAGCAGTTTCGGGAGGAAACTGTTTTTT. Residues: CASSFGRKLFF. The V call is TRBV12-3 or TRBV12-4, the J call TRBJ1-4, with D unclear. The V gene lost 3 bases and the J gene lost 11 bases, with 7 bases spanning the gap. This CDR3 spans 11 amino acids.

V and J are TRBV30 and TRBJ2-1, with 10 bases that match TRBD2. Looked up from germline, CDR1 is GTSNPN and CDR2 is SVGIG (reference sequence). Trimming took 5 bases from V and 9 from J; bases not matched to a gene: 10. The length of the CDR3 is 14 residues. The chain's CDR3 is CAWSPGTSVGEQFF. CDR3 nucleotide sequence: TGTGCCTGGTCCCCCGGGACTAGCGTGGGTGAGCAGTTCTTC. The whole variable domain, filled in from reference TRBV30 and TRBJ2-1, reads SQTIHQWPATLVQPVGSPLSLECTVEGTSNPNLYWYRQAAGRGLQLLFYSVGIGQISSEVPQNLSASRPQDRQFILSSKKLLLSDSGFYLCAWSPGTSVGEQFFGPGTRLTVL.

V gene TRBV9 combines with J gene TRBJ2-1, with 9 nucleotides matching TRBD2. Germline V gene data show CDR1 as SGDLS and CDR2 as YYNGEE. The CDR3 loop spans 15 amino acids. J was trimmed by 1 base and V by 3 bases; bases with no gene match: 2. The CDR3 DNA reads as TGTGCCAGCAGCGATAGCGGGGGTTCCTACAATGAGCAGTTCTTC. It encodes CASSDSGGSYNEQFF.